One and the same sample provided the 12 T cell receptor beta chains below, sequenced in a study of T cell responses to AZD1222 COVID-19 vaccine. Assay used: immunoSEQ multiplex PCR; TCRdb lists only in-frame clones, some missing. The table records roughly 78,000 clones, about 82% of them present only once. The source was peripheral blood, collected on day 0 of AZD1222 vaccination. The receptors shown here come from an adult in good health.

The V gene is TRBV5-1, the J gene TRBJ1-2, with D possibly matching TRBD1 (6 bases). This CDR3 has 14 amino acids. Trimming left V 4 bases short and J 1 base short, with 11 bases between. CDR1 and CDR2 (germline): SGHRS, YFSETQ. The CDR3 DNA sequence: TGCGCCAGCAGCCCGGGGACATATAACTATGGCTACACCTTC. Encoded protein: CASSPGTYNYGYTF.

The J gene is TRBJ2-3, the V gene TRBV6-2 or TRBV6-3; TRBD2 aligns across 8 bases. V was pared by 4 bases and J by 6 bases, with 9 bases of the junction left unmatched. The V gene's germline CDR1 is MNHEY and CDR2 SVGEGT. The CDR3 spans 15 residues. The CDR3 bases are TGTGCCAGCAGTTTCCCCGGGAGGGCCGATGATACGCAGTATTTT. Protein product: CASSFPGRADDTQYF.

The chain is built from TRBV19 and TRBJ2-1; D perhaps matches TRBD2 (5 bases). This CDR3 is built from 16 residues. Trimming took off 7 bases at V and 2 bases at J, with 18 bases between the two ends. Germline values: CDR1 LNHDA, CDR2 SQIVND (reference sequence). CDR3 protein: CASTLSGPPTYNEQFF. CDR3 coding DNA: TGTGCCAGTACCCTCAGCGGCCCTCCTACCTACAATGAGCAGTTCTTC.

The V call is TRBV11-2, the J call TRBJ2-1; 11 bases agree with TRBD2. The CDR3 has 14 residues. The germline CDR1 and CDR2 sequences are SGHAT and FQNNGV. With V trimmed by 5 bases and J by 6 bases, 3 bases remained unmatched. CDR3 residues: CASSPLAGGNEQFF. The DNA of the CDR3 is TGTGCCAGCAGCCCTCTAGCGGGAGGCAATGAGCAGTTCTTC.

The chain combines TRBV10-2 with TRBJ2-1, with 7 bases that match TRBD2. The germline CDR1 and CDR2 sequences are WSHSY and SAAADI. The CDR3 is 14 amino acids. J lost 8 bases, V lost 8 bases, and 12 bases had no gene match. The CDR3 region is CASLDREALHEQFF. DNA for the CDR3: TGCGCCAGCTTAGACCGGGAGGCTTTGCATGAGCAGTTCTTC.

This clone was counted once. The chain has TRBV3-1 (or the pseudogene TRBV3-2) and TRBJ1-3; D is uncertain. The V and J ends lost 1 base and 0 bases respectively, with 7 bases between them. There are 15 residues in the CDR3. In germline, CDR1 is LGHDT, CDR2 YNNKEL (reference sequence). The CDR3 bases are TGTGCCAGCAGCCAAGGGCGGCACTCTGGAAACACCATATATTTT. Amino acid sequence: CASSQGRHSGNTIYF.

The chain uses TRBV5-1 and TRBJ1-5; D call uncertain. The CDR3 length is 16 residues. The V end lost 0 bases, the J end lost 1 base, and 11 bases lay between the germline ends. CDR1 and CDR2 from the germline V gene are SGHRS and YFSETQ. The CDR3 reads CASSLEGVGSNQPQHF. DNA of the CDR3: TGCGCCAGCAGCTTGGAGGGTGTTGGAAGCAATCAGCCCCAGCATTTT.

The V gene is TRBV12-3 or TRBV12-4, the J gene TRBJ2-7; possibly TRBD1 for D (5 bases). There are 13 residues in the CDR3. V lost 8 bases, J lost 5 bases, and 16 bases lay in between. In nucleotides, the CDR3 is TGTGCCAGCGGATCGTCAGGGTTGGACGAGCAGTACTTC. Its protein is CASGSSGLDEQYF.

The DNA for the CDR3 is TGTGCCAGCAGCTCCCTGTGGCGGGGACACTATGGCTACACCTTC. Translation: CASSSLWRGHYGYTF. The gene calls are TRBV11-2 and TRBJ1-2; TRBD1 might be the D (5 bases). CDR1 and CDR2 (germline): SGHAT, FQNNGV. The V end lost 4 bases, the J end lost 3 bases, and 15 bases lay between the germline ends. This CDR3 is 15 amino acids long.

V gene TRBV4-1 combines with J gene TRBJ1-6; tentatively, D is TRBD1 (6 bases). This CDR3 is 14 amino acids long. Trimming left V 3 bases short and J 10 bases short, with 13 bases between. Germline V gene sequence: CDR1 MGHRA, CDR2 YSYEKL. The CDR3 DNA sequence: TGCGCCAGCAGCCAGCAAGGGGGGTTGTCACCCCTCCACTTT. Protein product: CASSQQGGLSPLHF.

V and J are TRBV6-2 or TRBV6-3 and TRBJ2-4, with D perhaps matching TRBD1 (5 bases). The CDR3 sequence is 14 residues long. The V gene's germline CDR1 is MNHEY and CDR2 SVGEGT. V was trimmed by 5 bases and J by 8 bases, leaving 16 bases between them. Written as DNA, the CDR3 is TGTGCCAGCAGTAGGGGTTTAACAAGAGACATTCAGTACTTC. The encoded protein is CASSRGLTRDIQYF.

This clone occurred many times. This chain links TRBV19 with TRBJ2-7; 7 nucleotides agree with TRBD1. This CDR3 spans 14 amino acids. V was clipped by 4 bases and J by 4 bases; unmatched bases: 7. The germline CDR1 and CDR2 sequences are LNHDA and SQIVND (reference sequence). This chain's CDR3 is CASSTRQGGYEQYF. CDR3 DNA: TGTGCCAGTAGTACCCGACAGGGTGGGTACGAGCAGTACTTC.